This T cell receptor beta chain was sequenced in a study of T cell responses to AZD1222 COVID-19 vaccine. About the research overall: Second-dose intervals near 4 or 12 weeks were combined.

The length of the CDR3 is 15 residues. Trimming took 2 bases from V and 4 from J; bases not matched to a gene: 4. Germline V gene data show CDR1 as SGHTA and CDR2 as FQGTGA. Findings and limits, study-wide: Spike-specific TCR breadth and depth went up after people got two AZD1222 doses. Samples come after the peak T cell response, not at day 14.

Sequenced by immunoSEQ multiplex PCR; TCRdb stores in-frame clones only, minus some. Among about 100,000 clones listed, about 85% were seen once. Remarks on this clone: What it recognizes is unknown.

The material was peripheral blood, obtained on day 0 of AZD1222 vaccination. The chain couples TRBV7-3 to TRBJ2-2; TRBD2 agrees at 7 bases. The source is an adult in good health. In DNA, the CDR3 is TGTGCCAGCAGCTTAGCGGGAGCGGGCACCGGGGAGCTGTTTTTT. Its translation is CASSLAGAGTGELFF.